A single T cell receptor (beta chain) is shown here with its context. The target antigen is unknown. Only CD45RO-negative cells positively selected for CCR7 counted as naive CD8 cells, so terminally differentiated effector memory CD45RA+ cells were excluded. All donors were healthy HIV-negative adults lacking recent acute infections or vaccinations. Sequencing used immunoSEQ multiplex PCR; TCRdb keeps in-frame clones, though not all of them. The table includes 2 million or so clones, roughly 95% detected once. This sample is part of a study of shared clonotypes between healthy human individuals. Study-wide background: The plates for each donor numbered three CD4 naive, three CD4 memory, two CD8 naive and one CD8 memory. Study results and caveats: Sharing across four donors was highest in naive CD4 (around 5%) and lowest in memory CD8 (roughly 0.4%).

The CDR3 loop spans 14 amino acids. After removal of 5 bases from V and 1 base from J, the junction contained 3 bases not matched to a gene. The germline V gene encodes CDR1 SNHLY and CDR2 FYNNEI. V and J are TRBV2 and TRBJ2-3, with TRBD2 identical over 7 bases. This TCR was sampled from a man younger than 35 in good health. The sequencing input was naive CD8+ T cells sorted from blood. CDR3 bases: TGTGCCAGCAGTCCTACTAGCGGCACAGATACGCAGTATTTT. Amino acid sequence: CASSPTSGTDTQYF.